This entry describes one TCR beta chain. Its antigen is not known. The data were obtained in a study of T cell responses to AZD1222 COVID-19 vaccine. Libraries were prepared by immunoSEQ multiplex PCR; TCRdb keeps only in-frame clonotypes and omits some of them. Of under 200,000 clones detected, 90% appear once; the ten largest clones hold approximately 1.4%. The CDR3 consists of 16 residues. Germline V gives CDR1 SGDLS, CDR2 YYNGEE. V shed 4 bases and J 7 bases; nucleotides not matched to a gene: 13. Study findings and constraints: Unmutated regions of variants are reportedly targeted by nearly half of spike-specific TCRs. Recipients of AZD1222 seropositive at baseline numbered only 5 to 7. Spike was spanned by vaccine-associated CD4 TCRs, with dominance at 160-218 and 743-854. Vaccination with two AZD1222 doses was followed by a rise in Spike-specific TCR breadth and depth.

The material sequenced was peripheral blood, taken on day 0 of AZD1222 vaccination. This sequence originates from an adult in good health. V is TRBV9 and J is TRBJ1-3; 8 nucleotides line up with TRBD1. CDR3 nucleotides: TGTGCCAGCAGCCCCCGACCGGACAGGGAGAGGAACACCATATATTTT. As protein: CASSPRPDRERNTIYF.